These 5 T cell receptor beta chains were all obtained from the same sample, sequenced in a study of blood T cell repertoires in COVID-19. Only in-frame clones appear in the TCRdb table, and some are missing; sequencing was by immunoSEQ multiplex PCR. The sample has about 130,000 clones, 70% to 85% seen once; the top ten hold more than 2.5%. Sequenced sample: peripheral blood. The receptor source for this set is an elderly woman with acute or convalescent COVID-19.

The rearrangement joins TRBV3-1 (or the pseudogene TRBV3-2) to TRBJ2-7; possibly TRBD1 for D (6 bases). The CDR3 has 13 amino acids. CDR1 and CDR2 (germline): LGHDT, YNNKEL (reference sequence). Trimming stripped 1 base from V and 12 bases from J, with 16 bases between. CDR3 sequence: CASSQGGRTAGYF. The CDR3 bases are TGTGCCAGCAGCCAAGGGGGGCGGACGGCGGGGTACTTC.

This chain joins TRBV19 and TRBJ2-2; D perhaps matches TRBD1 (5 bases). Germline CDR1 LNHDA, CDR2 SQIVND (reference sequence). Trimming pared 7 bases from V and 8 bases from J, leaving 14 bases between. The CDR3 covers 13 residues. This CDR3 is CASKGEVKGELFF. As DNA, the CDR3 is TGTGCCAGTAAAGGGGAAGTAAAAGGGGAGCTGTTTTTT.

The V and J genes are TRBV20-1 and TRBJ2-7; D possibly corresponds to TRBD2 (6 bases). This CDR3 region has 14 residues. Germline V gives CDR1 DFQATT, CDR2 SNEGSKA (reference sequence). Trimming removed 4 bases from V and 5 bases from J, with 18 bases in between. CDR3 region: CSATDGGGGNEQYF. CDR3 coding DNA: TGCAGTGCTACTGACGGGGGTGGTGGGAACGAGCAGTACTTC.

This clone was picked up one time. The chain couples TRBV5-5 to TRBJ1-2; 9 bases agree with TRBD1. V shed 2 bases and J 4 bases; nucleotides not matched to a gene: 6. The CDR3 covers 15 residues. The germline V gene encodes CDR1 SGHKS and CDR2 YYEKEE (reference sequence). CDR3 DNA: TGTGCCAGCAGCTTCAACAGGGGGCCGGTCTATGGCTACACCTTC. Translated: CASSFNRGPVYGYTF.

The chain couples TRBV5-6 to TRBJ1-2, with D hard to call. CDR3 length: 16 amino acids. Trimming removed 4 bases from V and 4 bases from J, with 20 bases in between. Germline V CDR1 and CDR2: SGHDT, YYEEEE. The CDR3 sequence: CASSVIGAAEGYGYTF. DNA of the CDR3: TGTGCCAGCAGCGTAATCGGCGCAGCCGAGGGCTATGGCTACACCTTC.